The 10 T cell receptor beta chains below all came from one sample that was sequenced in a study of beta chain features in type 1 diabetes. Study outcomes and limitations: Among all four CD4+ subsets, Type 1 diabetes patients had TCRB CDR3s that were moderately but significantly shorter.

Sequencing targeted expressed TCRB transcripts, as all isolated RNA had been reverse transcribed. Clones were read by immunoSEQ multiplex PCR, and TCRdb kept only the in-frame ones, dropping some. This table has under 850,000 clones, roughly 13% appearing once. What these receptors recognize is not known. Sequenced: naive CD4+ T cells from blood. These receptors were taken from a man between 18 and 35 years old with type 1 diabetes.

This sequence joins TRBV9 and TRBJ2-1; the D gene is possibly TRBD2 (5 bases). This CDR3 comprises 16 residues. The germline gives CDR1 SGDLS, CDR2 YYNGEE. Trimming removed 2 bases from V and 5 bases from J, with 17 bases in between. The CDR3 protein is CASSVRSSLVNNEQFF. In DNA form, the CDR3 reads TGTGCCAGCAGCGTGAGGTCTAGCCTCGTTAACAATGAGCAGTTCTTC.

This clone was seen a few times. The CDR3 coding sequence is TGTGCCAGTAGTATCCCACTGTTCAGCAATCAGCCCCAGCATTTT. This translates into CASSIPLFSNQPQHF. J is TRBJ1-5 and V is TRBV19; no definite D call. CDR1 is LNHDA, CDR2 SQIVND, per germline (reference sequence). V lost 3 bases and J 1 base, leaving 10 bases between the germline ends. CDR3 length: 15 amino acids. Using reference TRBV19 and TRBJ1-5 for the parts outside the CDR3, the full variable domain is DGGITQSPKYLFRKEGQNVTLSCEQNLNHDAMYWYRQDPGQGLRLIYYSQIVNDFQKGDIAEGYSVSREKKESFPLTVTSAQKNPTAFYLCASSIPLFSNQPQHFGDGTRLSIL.

Only a few counts were recorded for this clone. This rearrangement joins TRBV7-2 to TRBJ2-3; D is possibly TRBD2 (6 bases). Germline V gene sequence: CDR1 SGHTA, CDR2 FQGNSA. The CDR3 consists of 13 residues. The ends were cut back, 5 bases at V and 8 bases at J, with 14 bases in the middle. CDR3 in DNA: TGTGCCAGCAGCAAAGCCGGGGGAGGTACGCAGTATTTT. Translation gives CASSKAGGGTQYF. The complete variable domain, with remaining parts taken from reference TRBV7-2 and TRBJ2-3, reads GAGVSQSPSNKVTEKGKDVELRCDPISGHTALYWYRQSLGQGLEFLIYFQGNSAPDKSGLPSDRFSAERTGGSVSTLTIQRTQQEDSAVYLCASSKAGGGTQYFGPGTRLTVL.

The sample holds a few counts of this clone. This chain uses TRBV27 with TRBJ2-2; D uncertain. In germline, CDR1 is MNHEY, CDR2 SMNVEV (reference sequence). V lost 3 bases and J lost 1, with 6 bases in between. CDR3 length: 14 amino acids. CDR3 amino acids: CASSFAENTGELFF. The DNA for the CDR3 is TGTGCCAGCAGTTTTGCGGAGAACACCGGGGAGCTGTTTTTT.

The chain couples TRBV30 to TRBJ1-2; weak D call: TRBD1 (6 bases). From germline, CDR1 is GTSNPN and CDR2 SVGIG (reference sequence). The length of the CDR3 is 13 residues. The CDR3 bases are TGTGCTAGGTGGGCGGAGGGGGACTATGGCTACACCTTC. Protein sequence: CARWAEGDYGYTF.

This chain connects TRBV29-1 to TRBJ1-6; 8 bases align to TRBD1. CDR1 and CDR2 (germline): SQVTM, ANQGSEA. The CDR3 loop spans 13 amino acids. Losses at the gene ends were 5 bases for V and 9 bases for J; bases not matched to a gene: 6. The CDR3 region has the DNA TGCAGCGTTTTGGACAGGGAGAGTTCACCCCTCCACTTT. Translated, it gives CSVLDRESSPLHF.

This clone was counted a few times. The same CDR3 arises from other DNA sequences in this sample as well. This sequence joins TRBV30 and TRBJ2-3; D is unclear. Germline CDR1 reads GTSNPN; CDR2 reads SVGIG (reference sequence). The CDR3 runs 12 residues. V was shortened by 2 bases and J by 1 base, with 4 bases between the two germline ends. The CDR3 bases are TGTGCCTGGAGTCCCGGCACAGATACGCAGTATTTT. As protein: CAWSPGTDTQYF.

This clone was recorded a few times. The CDR3 spells CASSVASVLNTEAFF. The CDR3 nucleotides are TGTGCCAGCAGCGTAGCTTCAGTACTGAACACTGAAGCTTTCTTT. The chain employs TRBV9 and TRBJ1-1; D call uncertain. V was clipped by 0 bases and J by 0 bases, with 9 bases between them. In germline, CDR1 is SGDLS, CDR2 YYNGEE. The CDR3 is 15 residues long.

This clone was detected only a few times. A read error may produce the germline difference seen at one junction end. The V gene is TRBV6-1, the J gene TRBJ2-3; D perhaps matches TRBD2 (5 bases). In germline, CDR1 is MNHNS, CDR2 SASEGT. The CDR3 covers 15 residues. The CDR3 bases are TGTGCCATCAGTGAGGGTCCCGAGGGAACAGATACGCAGTATTTT. This codes for CAISEGPEGTDTQYF.

This clone was found a few times. CDR3 loop: CASRRTGDSRGYTF. CDR3 nucleotides: TGTGCCAGCAGGAGAACAGGGGATTCGCGGGGCTACACCTTC. This rearrangement joins TRBV27 to TRBJ1-2; 7 bases are a match to TRBD1. The CDR3 spans 14 residues. CDR1 is MNHEY, CDR2 SMNVEV, per germline (reference sequence). V gave up 6 bases and J gave up 8 bases; unmatched junction bases: 12.